This TCR beta chain was obtained from a study of CD8+ T cells in alopecia areata. Study as a whole: The protocol delivered tofacitinib for 6 to 18 months, then withdrew it for 6 months.

This clone came up once. The CDR3 contains 16 residues. The germline CDR1 and CDR2 sequences are SQVTM and ANQGSEA. Trimming cost V 4 bases and J 7 bases, with 23 bases left between them. It was cDNA, reverse transcribed from extracted RNA, that served as the sequencing template. TCRdb keeps only in-frame clones here, not all; method: immunoSEQ multiplex PCR. The repertoire includes about 150,000 clones, about nine tenths of them detected once, and roughly 16% sits in the top ten. The receptor's source is a human donor with alopecia areata. The chain recombines TRBV29-1 with TRBJ1-5; D perhaps matches TRBD1 (5 bases). Specimen: CD8+ T cells sorted from blood, collected at week 0. The CDR3 DNA reads TGCAGCGTTGTTCGGCCAGGGTCGGGGGGAAAGCAGCCCCAGCATTTT. Its protein is CSVVRPGSGGKQPQHF.